The rows below give T cell receptor beta chains drawn from one sample of a study of T-cell reconstitution after alpha-beta-depleted transplantation in children. MiXCR, applied by TCRdb to the PCR reads, yields one record per CDR3 protein. The sample has some 390,000 distinct CDR3 sequences; approximately 20% are singletons. Specimen: PBMCs from the stem cell graft donor, collected from the stem cell graft. The receptors shown here come from a human donor who donated a stem cell graft to a child with acute myeloid leukemia. The CDR3 runs from the conserved cysteine through the conserved F or W. A D gene is named only where the DNA matches it firmly. Only some rows state a clone size, as once, few, many or a class for expanded clones.

d_call	v_call	j_call	clone_size	cdr3_aa	cdr3_nt
NA	TRBV12-3/TRBV12-4	TRBJ2-3	few	CASSLSGLDTQYF	TGTGCCAGCAGTTTGAGCGGGCTTGATACGCAGTATTTT
TRBD2	TRBV28	TRBJ2-7	few	CASSPRGGDPYEQYF	TGTGCCAGCAGCCCCCGCGGGGGTGACCCCTACGAGCAGTACTTC
TRBD2	TRBV29-1	TRBJ2-3	few	CSVGGTSGTDTQYF	TGCAGCGTTGGAGGGACTAGCGGGACCGATACGCAGTATTTT
TRBD1	TRBV5-6	TRBJ2-7	few	CASSRMDRSYEQYF	TGTGCCAGCAGCAGAATGGACAGGTCCTACGAGCAGTACTTC
NA	TRBV5-5	TRBJ2-3	once	CASSFQSTDTQYF	TGTGCCAGCAGCTTCCAGAGCACAGATACGCAGTATTTT
NA	TRBV28	TRBJ2-2	few	CASIGRRWNTGELFF	TGTGCCAGCATCGGTAGACGGTGGAACACCGGGGAGCTGTTTTTT
NA	TRBV20-1	TRBJ1-4	many	CSARVPATREKLFF	TGCAGTGCTAGAGTACCGGCTACTCGCGAAAAACTGTTTTTT
NA	TRBV11-2	TRBJ2-7	few	CASSAAGDRSSYEQYF	TGTGCCAGCAGCGCGGCGGGGGACAGATCATCCTACGAGCAGTACTTC
TRBD1	TRBV7-2	TRBJ2-5	NA	CASSFQGAIIETQYF	TGTGCCAGCAGCTTCCAGGGGGCTATCATAGAGACCCAGTACTTC
TRBD1	TRBV29-1	TRBJ2-7	once	CSVEGQGASEQYF	TGCAGCGTTGAGGGACAGGGGGCTTCGGAGCAGTACTTC
NA	TRBV29-1	TRBJ1-4	NA	CSVELGENEKLFF	TGCAGCGTTGAATTGGGGGAGAATGAAAAACTGTTTTTT
TRBD1	TRBV4-2	TRBJ2-6	NA	CASSQVPRDRDAGANVLTF	TGTGCCAGCAGCCAAGTCCCCCGGGACAGGGACGCTGGGGCCAACGTCCTGACTTTC
NA	TRBV27	TRBJ2-2	NA	CASSTVFGELFF	TGTGCCAGCAGTACGGTTTTCGGGGAGCTGTTTTTT
NA	TRBV7-2	TRBJ2-5	few	CASSHGGVETQYF	TGTGCCAGCAGCCACGGGGGAGTCGAGACCCAGTACTTC
NA	TRBV10-1	TRBJ2-7	many	CASSKDTHEQYF	TGCGCCAGCAGTAAGGACACCCACGAGCAGTACTTC
TRBD2	TRBV20-1	TRBJ2-1	many	CSAGTSGGSYNEQFF	TGCAGTGCTGGGACTAGCGGGGGGTCCTACAATGAGCAGTTCTTC
TRBD2	TRBV7-3	TRBJ2-1	NA	CASSLRLADMNEQFF	TGTGCCAGCAGCTTAAGACTAGCGGATATGAATGAGCAGTTCTTC
NA	TRBV5-1	TRBJ2-7	few	CASMLTGTYEQYF	TGCGCCAGCATGTTGACGGGAACCTACGAGCAGTACTTC
NA	TRBV29-1	TRBJ1-1	few	CSVERSGNTEAFF	TGCAGCGTTGAGAGGTCTGGTAACACTGAAGCTTTCTTT
TRBD2	TRBV12-3/TRBV12-4	TRBJ2-1	few	CASSSRLAGTDNEQFF	TGTGCCAGCAGTTCACGACTAGCGGGTACGGACAATGAGCAGTTCTTC
NA	TRBV6-6	TRBJ2-1	NA	CASTDRGMGEQFF	TGTGCCAGCACTGACCGAGGGATGGGTGAGCAGTTCTTC
NA	TRBV6-5	TRBJ1-2	few	CASSLDKIHGYTF	TGTGCCAGCAGTTTGGACAAGATTCATGGCTACACCTTC
NA	TRBV28	TRBJ2-7	NA	CASSWGAVGHEQYF	TGTGCCAGCAGTTGGGGGGCGGTCGGCCACGAGCAGTACTTC